This T cell receptor (beta chain) emerged from a study of Graves' ophthalmopathy and Graves' hyperthyroidism (dated by TCRdb to 2016 to 2019). Background on the whole study: Peripheral blood was collected at initial diagnosis, before any treatment. For independent validation, a separate cohort was made up of 18 hyperthyroidism patients plus 17 patients who later progressed from hyperthyroidism to ophthalmopathy. To explore V-J signatures that distinguish ophthalmopathy from hyperthyroidism, a discovery set of 100 patients was enrolled, made up of more than 40 with ophthalmopathy and some 58 with stable hyperthyroidism. In total, around 140 blood samples were TCR-sequenced: around 42 ophthalmopathy, some 75 hyperthyroidism and about 17 hyperthyroidism-to-ophthalmopathy patients. In roughly 6 hyperthyroidism patients, T-cell repertoires of thyroid tissue and blood were compared. TCR beta repertoire signatures were used to distinguish Graves' ophthalmopathy from Graves' hyperthyroidism and to predict progression to ophthalmopathy. The 85 to 100 discovery patients were divided at random into training and test sets in a 7:3 ratio. Once sampling was done, hyperthyroidism patients were given methimazole at a starting dose of 30 mg daily, while ophthalmopathy patients were given high-dose intravenous methylprednisolone.

Broader findings and caveats from the paper: In cross-validation, the 13-signature model distinguished ophthalmopathy from stable hyperthyroidism with about 90% sensitivity and approximately 81% specificity, while in the test set the corresponding values were about 80% and 75%. Sample size was not predetermined statistically, and investigators were not blinded to group allocation. In validation, the model predicted ophthalmopathy progression with about 71% sensitivity and roughly 78% specificity; roughly 11 predicted patients were CT-confirmed with GO in a median of approximately 6.5 months. Most expanded thyroid clonotypes with a frequency above 0.001 also appeared in blood, which suggests that blood repertoires may reflect the immune response in the thyroid.

With respect to this clonotype: The target of this receptor is not known. No clone much larger than this one lies a single base away; base qualities are absent.

A patient counted as having stable hyperthyroidism if there was no progression to ophthalmopathy within 18 months of follow-up. Hyperthyroidism patients were newly diagnosed, with disease duration under 2 months, and aged 18 to 65 years. Patients with other autoimmune diseases, uncontrolled infections, pregnancy or lactation were excluded from the study. Clinical symptoms, serum thyroxine, TRAb, thyroid ultrasound and orbital computed tomography formed the basis of the diagnosis. PBMCs were isolated from around 10 ml of fresh peripheral blood by Ficoll-Paque density gradient centrifugation. Total RNA was extracted using Trizol reagent, and RNA quality was checked on an Agilent 2100 Bioanalyzer. For repertoire sequencing, the TCR beta CDR3 regions were amplified from RNA transcripts. HTBI primers and the Qiagen OneStep RT-PCR kit were used in a first-round RT-PCR, which was followed by a second-round multiplex PCR, size selection and purification. Sequencing of the libraries was carried out on an Illumina HiSeq2000 in paired-end mode with 100 bp reads. As for the original processing: SOAPnuke was used for read processing, and reads with adapters, uncalled bases, a mean Phred below 15, or no exact constant-primer or identifier match were discarded. COPE v1.2.5 was used to merge high-quality paired reads. Unique nucleotide sequences were defined as clonotypes and aligned to IMGT TRB V, D and J references using MiTCR v1.1. Only V-J combinations with frequency above 0.0001 were analysed, covering 98% to 99.2% of repertoires. A TCR clonal expansion and chaos score per V-J combination was defined as the ratio of F50 clonal expansion to chaos observed in the TCRdist matrix. Welch's t-statistics and random forest were used to narrow the features down to around twelve V-J combinations, which were then fed into a naive Bayes classifier. Thyroid-blood repertoire similarity was quantified with the Morisita-Horn index. TCRdb redid the processing of the public reads, applying fastp at Q25 and MiXCR, and retained in-frame beta chains. All rows with the same CDR3 protein become a single entry with the most common DNA and genes. The V and J calls and clone size are TCRdb's, not the authors'. Counted in this sample were over 500,000 distinct CDR3 sequences; 22% of them appeared once. The top ten clonotypes cover around 7% of the sample.

The CDR3 goes from the cysteine to the phenylalanine over 13 residues. CDR3 DNA is the only sequence kept; it has 39 bases, read in frame from the first base. At the junction V is shortened by 1 base and J by 2 bases, with 8 bases in between. Sequences DFQATT (CDR1) and SNEGSKA (CDR2) are obtained from the germline V gene (reference sequence). The TCR was taken from a woman younger than 35 with stable Graves' hyperthyroidism. Some clones in this sample may be carry-over from other donors' samples. Donor details come from another sample of the same person, matched by shared clones. Sample: peripheral blood. The chain is encoded by TRBV20-1 joined to TRBJ2-5; the D segment cannot be called with confidence. The nucleotides are TGCAGTGCTAGAGGCAGACTTCAAGAGACCCAGTACTTC. It specifies CSARGRLQETQYF.